These 23 T cell receptor beta chains were sequenced from one sample in a study of vaccination and CD4 T cells after COVID-19 (dated by TCRdb to the early 2020s). Library method: PCR. The sequencer was an Illumina iSeq 100. At the Johns Hopkins FTIC core, DNA from the cultured CD4+ T cells underwent TCR sequencing with the Oncomine TCR Beta short-read assay. The QIAamp micro DNA kit was used to extract genomic DNA from the cultured CD4+ T cells. TCRdb reprocessed the public reads (quality trimming at Q25 with fastp, clone calling with MiXCR) and kept in-frame beta chains. Rows with a matching CDR3 protein are joined into one entry that keeps the most common DNA and genes. Recorded for this sample are 8,000 to 10,000 distinct CDR3 sequences; roughly 28% of them occurred a single time. Roughly 25% of the sample is taken by the ten largest. The treatment or condition label here, explained by the study, means: roughly 10-day PBMC culture with coronavirus spike peptide pools or control peptides (ViraFEST assay). CD4+ T cells from unexposed donors were collected before the COVID-19 pandemic (2011-2018).

These receptors have no identified antigens. The source material was CD4+ T cells from blood, cultured in vitro. Receptor source: a human donor in good health.

This clonotype occurred a few times. The chain joins TRBV28 to TRBJ2-1, with a possible D match to TRBD2 (5 bases). Deletions cut 8 bases from V and 2 bases from J, with 22 bases between. Germline CDR1 MDHEN, CDR2 SYDVKM. The CDR3 loop spans 17 amino acids. The CDR3 sequence: CASSEHWAPTTYNEQFF. For the CDR3, the DNA is TGTGCCAGCTCGGAACATTGGGCGCCGACTACCTACAATGAGCAGTTCTTC.

This sequence joins TRBV10-3 and TRBJ1-5, with D hard to call. The CDR3 spans 12 residues. Trimming removed 2 bases from V and 4 bases from J, with 3 bases in between. Germline loops: CDR1 ENHRY, CDR2 SYGVKD. CDR3: CAISEINQPQHF. In DNA form, the CDR3 reads TGTGCCATCAGTGAGATAAATCAGCCCCAGCATTTT.

There are a few counts of this clonotype. The V and J genes are TRBV6-1 and TRBJ1-1; no firm D call. CDR3 length equals 13 residues. V lost 2 bases and J lost 8, with 12 bases in between. Germline values: CDR1 MNHNS, CDR2 SASEGT. The CDR3 reads CASSEMRTEEAFF. CDR3 sequence (DNA): TGTGCCAGCAGTGAAATGCGGACTGAAGAAGCTTTCTTT.

In its sample, this clonotype was seen a few times. The genes are TRBV27 and TRBJ2-7; no definite D call. Germline CDR1 reads MNHEY; CDR2 reads SMNVEV (reference sequence). With 3 bases removed from V and 6 bases from J, the gap between germline ends came to 15 bases. There are 14 residues in the CDR3. CDR3 sequence reads: CASSLGSRLFEQYF. In nucleotides, the CDR3 is TGTGCCAGCAGTTTGGGGTCCCGTCTGTTCGAGCAGTACTTC.

The CDR3 loop is CAWALAPGELFF. In nucleotides, the CDR3 is TGTGCCTGGGCGCTAGCCCCCGGGGAGCTGTTTTTT. This chain joins TRBV30 and TRBJ2-2, with D maybe TRBD2 (5 bases). Germline V gene lookup returns CDR1 GTSNPN and CDR2 SVGIG (reference sequence). This CDR3 spans 12 amino acids. V shed 5 bases and J shed 6 bases, with 10 bases lying between them.

This clonotype occurred a few times. The chain employs TRBV7-2 and TRBJ1-2; a possible D gene is TRBD1 (6 bases). With 1 base removed from V and 8 bases from J, the gap between germline ends came to 23 bases. The germline V gene has CDR1 SGHTA and CDR2 FQGNSA. The CDR3 runs 17 residues. The CDR3 coding sequence is TGTGCCAGCAGCTTAGTGAGCTCGGCAGGAGGGGGGGGCGGCTACACCTTC. Translating it yields CASSLVSSAGGGGGYTF. Full variable domain (remainder filled in from reference TRBV7-2 and TRBJ1-2): GAGVSQSPSNKVTEKGKDVELRCDPISGHTALYWYRQSLGQGLEFLIYFQGNSAPDKSGLPSDRFSAERTGGSVSTLTIQRTQQEDSAVYLCASSLVSSAGGGGGYTFGSGTRLTVV.

This clonotype was counted a few times. This chain links TRBV6-1 with TRBJ1-2; TRBD1 aligns across 8 bases. V trimming: 6 bases; J trimming: 7 bases; junction bases outside the gene matches: 7. The CDR3 has 13 amino acids. Germline CDR1 MNHNS, CDR2 SASEGT. CDR3 residues: CASRPTGERGYTF. The CDR3 DNA is TGTGCCAGCAGGCCGACAGGGGAACGTGGCTACACCTTC.

This clonotype was seen a handful of times. The rearrangement uses TRBV20-1 and TRBJ2-3; TRBD2 might be the D (6 bases). CDR3 size: 15 residues. V was trimmed by 3 bases and J by 3 bases, leaving 16 bases between them. Germline V lookup: CDR1 DFQATT, CDR2 SNEGSKA (reference sequence). CDR3 DNA sequence: TGCAGTGCTAGCGACGCCTTACTAGCAACAGATACGCAGTATTTT. It specifies CSASDALLATDTQYF.

This clonotype appeared a few times. The J gene is TRBJ2-1, the V gene TRBV11-2, with 10 bases matching TRBD1. The CDR3 runs 13 residues. With V trimmed by 3 bases and J by 7 bases, 0 bases remained unmatched. CDR1 and CDR2 (germline): SGHAT, FQNNGV. The CDR3 loop is CASSLGQGNEQFF. The CDR3 nucleotides read TGTGCCAGCAGCTTGGGACAGGGGAATGAGCAGTTCTTC.

The gene calls are TRBV5-8 and TRBJ2-5; D is possibly TRBD2 (5 bases). This CDR3 spans 16 amino acids. The germline V gene has CDR1 SGHTS and CDR2 YDEGEE. The ends were cut back, 4 bases at V and 1 base at J, with 17 bases in the middle. CDR3 amino acids: CASSIHKGAPQETQYF. The CDR3, as DNA: TGTGCCAGCAGCATCCATAAGGGAGCCCCCCAAGAGACCCAGTACTTC.

Only a few counts were recorded for this clonotype. The chain joins TRBV6-1 to TRBJ2-3; D not resolved. CDR3 length: 12 amino acids. V was cut by 1 base and J by 4 bases, with 3 bases left in between. Germline CDR1 and CDR2: MNHNS and SASEGT. The CDR3, as DNA: TGTGCCAGCAGTGAAGGGTCAGATACGCAGTATTTT. Translating it yields CASSEGSDTQYF.

V and J are TRBV20-1 and TRBJ2-3; the match to TRBD2 covers 7 bases. This CDR3 spans 17 amino acids. V trimming: 0 bases; J trimming: 0 bases; junction bases outside the gene matches: 9. CDR1 and CDR2 (germline): DFQATT, SNEGSKA (reference sequence). The CDR3: CSARDTGGSPSTDTQYF. The CDR3 DNA reads as TGCAGTGCTAGAGATACGGGCGGGAGCCCTAGCACAGATACGCAGTATTTT.

This clonotype was counted a few times. This chain connects TRBV6-1 to TRBJ2-2, with 9 bases identical to TRBD2. V dropped 3 bases and J dropped 3; count of bases not matched to a gene: 5. The CDR3 has 16 amino acids. The germline V gene encodes CDR1 MNHNS and CDR2 SASEGT. The CDR3 spells CASSEWTSVDTGELFF. CDR3 sequence (DNA): TGTGCCAGCAGTGAGTGGACTAGCGTGGACACCGGGGAGCTGTTTTTT.

This clonotype was seen a few times. V and J are TRBV5-4 and TRBJ2-3; 7 bases match TRBD2. CDR3 length equals 18 residues. In germline, CDR1 is SGHNT, CDR2 YYREEE (reference sequence). The junction had 12 bases not matched to a gene; V was cut back by 2 bases and J by 0 bases. The chain's CDR3 is CASSLAHGLGTSTDTQYF. CDR3 DNA: TGTGCCAGCAGCTTAGCTCACGGACTAGGAACAAGCACAGATACGCAGTATTTT.

The chain is built from TRBV6-1 and TRBJ1-6, with 8 bases that match TRBD1. CDR3 length: 15 residues. From germline, CDR1 is MNHNS and CDR2 SASEGT. With V trimmed by 4 bases and J by 9 bases, 8 bases remained unmatched. The CDR3 bases are TGTGCCAGCAGTGCCCCCGGGACAGGATTTTCACCCCTCCACTTT. Residues: CASSAPGTGFSPLHF.

This clonotype was seen more than once but under ten times. The chain employs TRBV5-1 and TRBJ2-5; D is undetermined. V shed 3 bases and J shed 2 bases, with 17 bases lying between them. Per germline, CDR1 SGHRS and CDR2 YFSETQ. CDR3 length: 16 residues. The CDR3 sequence is CASSSGPRQLQETQYF. CDR3 bases: TGCGCCAGCAGCTCTGGGCCCAGGCAATTACAAGAGACCCAGTACTTC.

Only a few counts were recorded for this clonotype. The chain recombines TRBV28 with TRBJ2-4; 9 nucleotides align to TRBD1. The CDR3 extends over 13 amino acids. Germline values: CDR1 MDHEN, CDR2 SYDVKM. Trimming at V came to 8 bases and at J to 1 base, leaving 0 bases not matched to a gene. CDR3 sequence reads: CASGQGAKNIQYF. DNA of the CDR3: TGTGCCAGCGGACAGGGGGCCAAAAACATTCAGTACTTC.

The genes are TRBV20-1 and TRBJ1-1; no firm D call. CDR1 and CDR2 from the germline V gene are DFQATT and SNEGSKA (reference sequence). The CDR3 consists of 16 residues. Trimming stripped 0 bases from V and 0 bases from J, with 14 bases between. The CDR3 DNA reads TGCAGTGCTAGAGAGCGACTGGGAACAGTGAACACTGAAGCTTTCTTT. Protein sequence: CSARERLGTVNTEAFF.

This sequence joins TRBV6-4 and TRBJ2-1; 9 bases align to TRBD2. Trimming removed 3 bases from V and 0 bases from J; junction bases left unmatched: 0. The germline gives CDR1 MRHNA, CDR2 SNTAGT. The CDR3 has 15 amino acids. CDR3 coding DNA: TGTGCCAGCAGTGAGCGGGAGGGCTCCTACAATGAGCAGTTCTTC. Residues: CASSEREGSYNEQFF.

The chain uses TRBV18 and TRBJ2-5; TRBD2 agrees at 13 bases. CDR1 is KGHSH and CDR2 is LQKENI in the germline V gene. J lost 2 bases, V lost 3 bases, and 0 bases had no gene match. This CDR3 has 15 amino acids. The CDR3 DNA reads TGTGCCAGCTCACCGGGACTAGCGGGACAAGAGACCCAGTACTTC. Protein sequence: CASSPGLAGQETQYF.

This clonotype was found a few times. CDR3 loop: CASSSFGPNSPLHF. CDR3 sequence (DNA): TGTGCCAGCAGCTCCTTCGGCCCTAATTCACCCCTCCACTTT. This chain uses TRBV7-3 with TRBJ1-6; D remains unclear. CDR3 length equals 14 residues. Trimming took off 4 bases at V and 6 bases at J, with 10 bases between the two ends. CDR1 is SGHTA and CDR2 is FQGTGA in the germline V gene.

The chain links TRBV19 to TRBJ2-1, with TRBD2 identical over 8 bases. Germline CDR1 LNHDA, CDR2 SQIVND (reference sequence). Trimming at V came to 4 bases and at J to 4 bases, leaving 6 bases not matched to a gene. The CDR3 contains 15 residues. In DNA, the CDR3 is TGTGCCAGTAGTAAAACGGGAGGGCCTTACAATGAGCAGTTCTTC. It specifies CASSKTGGPYNEQFF.

V gene TRBV4-2 combines with J gene TRBJ2-1; 15 positions agree with TRBD2. CDR3 length: 18 amino acids. The V gene end was trimmed by 3 bases and the J gene end by 7 bases; junction bases not matched to a gene: 10. Germline CDR1 is LGHNA and CDR2 is YNFKEQ. The CDR3: CASSQGLAGGGWGNEQFF. The DNA of the CDR3 is TGTGCCAGCAGCCAGGGACTAGCGGGAGGAGGGTGGGGGAATGAGCAGTTCTTC.